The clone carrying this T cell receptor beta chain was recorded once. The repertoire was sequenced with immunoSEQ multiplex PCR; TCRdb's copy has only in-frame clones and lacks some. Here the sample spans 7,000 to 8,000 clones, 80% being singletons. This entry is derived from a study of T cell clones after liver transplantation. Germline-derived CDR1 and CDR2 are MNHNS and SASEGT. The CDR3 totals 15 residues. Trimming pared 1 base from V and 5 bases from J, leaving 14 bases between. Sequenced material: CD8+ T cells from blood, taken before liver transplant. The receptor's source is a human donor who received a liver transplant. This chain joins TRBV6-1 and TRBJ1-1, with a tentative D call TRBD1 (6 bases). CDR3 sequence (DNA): TGTGCCAGCAGTGAAGAGGCAGGGGCCGGGACTGAAGCTTTCTTT. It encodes CASSEEAGAGTEAFF.